This passage covers 22 T cell receptor beta chains from one sample sequenced in a study of shared clonotypes between healthy human individuals. Generated by immunoSEQ multiplex PCR, the TCRdb table keeps only in-frame clones and is missing some. The data show some 2.1 million clones, less than 95% seen once. Terminally differentiated effector memory CD45RA+ cells were excluded by CCR7 positive selection of CD45RO-negative cells. The sample consisted of naive CD8+ T cells sorted from blood. The receptors were sampled from a man between 18 and 29 years old in good health.

The rearrangement links TRBV5-6 to TRBJ1-2; 10 bases agree with TRBD1. The CDR3 runs 16 residues. The V gene's germline CDR1 is SGHDT and CDR2 YYEEEE. J lost 7 bases, V lost 4 bases, and 13 bases had no gene match. This CDR3 is CASSDYAGTGVTGYTF. The CDR3 region has the DNA TGTGCCAGCAGCGATTACGCCGGGACAGGGGTTACTGGCTACACCTTC.

This chain joins TRBV5-6 and TRBJ2-7, with D uncertain. The germline CDR1 and CDR2 sequences are SGHDT and YYEEEE. CDR3 length: 13 amino acids. Trimming pared 2 bases from V and 0 bases from J, leaving 6 bases between. The CDR3 DNA is TGTGCCAGCAGCTTCTTCGACTCCTACGAGCAGTACTTC. Amino acids: CASSFFDSYEQYF.

Here the CDR3 DNA reads TGTGCCAGCAGCTTCAGCCAGGACAGAGCCGGGGAGCTGTTTTTT. This translates into CASSFSQDRAGELFF. The chain recombines TRBV7-3 with TRBJ2-2; possible D gene TRBD1, 6 bases. CDR1 is SGHTA and CDR2 is FQGTGA in the germline V gene. The ends were cut back, 3 bases at V and 6 bases at J, with 14 bases in the middle. The CDR3 totals 15 residues.

The genes are TRBV7-9 and TRBJ2-5; D is possibly TRBD2 (5 bases). Trimming removed 5 bases at V and 2 bases at J, with 15 bases between. The CDR3 extends over 15 amino acids. Germline CDR1 and CDR2: SEHNR and FQNEAQ (reference sequence). CDR3 sequence reads: CASSPPGLMQETQYF. The CDR3 nucleotides are TGTGCCAGCAGCCCCCCCGGACTCATGCAAGAGACCCAGTACTTC.

The rearrangement joins TRBV2 to TRBJ2-7; 10 nucleotides line up with TRBD1. Germline lookup yields CDR1 SNHLY and CDR2 FYNNEI. The trim removed 7 bases at V and 2 bases at J, leaving 5 bases unmatched. This CDR3 has 14 residues. The CDR3 region is CASKLGTGAYEQYF. Written as DNA, the CDR3 is TGTGCCAGCAAACTTGGGACAGGGGCCTACGAGCAGTACTTC.

About this clone itself: This sample also contains other DNA sequences that code for the same CDR3. This chain uses TRBV28 with TRBJ1-5; tentatively, D is TRBD1 (5 bases). Germline assignment: CDR1 MDHEN and CDR2 SYDVKM. The CDR3 is 12 residues long. V was trimmed by 8 bases and J by 4 bases, leaving 9 bases between them. Written as DNA, the CDR3 is TGTGCCAGCCGGGGGAGTAATCAGCCCCAGCATTTT. Residues: CASRGSNQPQHF.

The chain uses TRBV6-5 and TRBJ2-7; D ambiguous. The CDR3 is made up of 14 amino acids. Germline V CDR1 and CDR2: MNHEY, SVGAGI. Trimming took off 5 bases at V and 3 bases at J, with 14 bases between the two ends. The CDR3 coding sequence is TGTGCCAGCAGTCCTAGGTCCACCTACTACGAGCAGTACTTC. As protein: CASSPRSTYYEQYF.

V is TRBV30 and J is TRBJ1-6; 10 nucleotides match TRBD1. V trimming: 3 bases; J trimming: 8 bases; junction bases outside the gene matches: 1. This CDR3 is 13 amino acids long. Germline CDR1 reads GTSNPN; CDR2 reads SVGIG (reference sequence). The CDR3 DNA reads TGTGCCTGGAGAGACAGGGGGCATTCACCCCTCCACTTT. This gives the protein CAWRDRGHSPLHF. Full variable domain (missing parts from reference TRBV30 and TRBJ1-6): SQTIHQWPATLVQPVGSPLSLECTVEGTSNPNLYWYRQAAGRGLQLLFYSVGIGQISSEVPQNLSASRPQDRQFILSSKKLLLSDSGFYLCAWRDRGHSPLHFGNGTRLTVT.

In this sample, this clone turned up once. This rearrangement joins TRBV11-3 to TRBJ2-2; D remains ambiguous. Germline CDR1 is SGHNT and CDR2 is YENEEA. V lost 4 bases to trimming and J lost 4 bases, with 13 bases between them. This CDR3 spans 15 amino acids. CDR3 DNA: TGTGCCAGCAGCTCGGGTCGGGCTAGCACCGGGGAGCTGTTTTTT. Its translation is CASSSGRASTGELFF.

This chain uses TRBV28 with TRBJ1-1; no definite D call. Germline V gives CDR1 MDHEN, CDR2 SYDVKM. The CDR3 runs to 15 residues. V lost 0 bases to trimming and J lost 0 bases, with 8 bases between them. DNA of the CDR3: TGTGCCAGCAGTTTATGGGGCAGCATGAACACTGAAGCTTTCTTT. This gives the protein CASSLWGSMNTEAFF.

This chain links TRBV6-5 with TRBJ2-5; D tentatively reads TRBD1 or TRBD2 (5 bases each). V lost 4 bases and J 5 bases, leaving 14 bases between the germline ends. This CDR3 is 14 amino acids long. In germline, CDR1 is MNHEY, CDR2 SVGAGI. Here the CDR3 reads CASSSIGGPETQYF. In DNA form, the CDR3 reads TGTGCCAGCAGTTCCATTGGGGGACCGGAGACCCAGTACTTC.

This clone was seen a single time. This chain's CDR3 is CASSQGLGGGDTDTQYF. The CDR3 region has the DNA TGCGCCAGCAGCCAAGGCCTCGGCGGGGGGGACACAGATACGCAGTATTTT. The chain uses TRBV4-1 and TRBJ2-3; 9 bases align to TRBD2. The CDR3 is 17 residues long. V shed 1 base and J 2 bases; nucleotides not matched to a gene: 7. Germline V lookup: CDR1 MGHRA, CDR2 YSYEKL.

The V gene is TRBV21-1, the J gene TRBJ2-1; the table's D call of TRBD2 was not tested on the DNA. TRBV21-1 is given as a pseudogene. The CDR3 runs to 16 residues. The DNA for the CDR3 is TGTGCCAGCAGCAACAAACTAGCGATGGGCTACAATGAGCAGTTCTTC. Its translation: CASSNKLAMGYNEQFF.

The genes are TRBV27 and TRBJ2-1, with 10 positions matching TRBD2. V was pared by 2 bases and J by 4 bases, with 5 bases of the junction left unmatched. From germline, CDR1 is MNHEY and CDR2 SMNVEV (reference sequence). The CDR3 totals 16 residues. The CDR3: CASSLPGLADYNEQFF. CDR3 in DNA: TGTGCCAGCAGTTTACCCGGACTAGCGGATTACAATGAGCAGTTCTTC.

V usage is TRBV7-9 and J usage is TRBJ2-1, with 9 bases aligning to TRBD2. The germline gives CDR1 SEHNR, CDR2 FQNEAQ (reference sequence). Trimming at V came to 0 bases and at J to 9 bases, leaving 9 bases not matched to a gene. The CDR3 contains 16 residues. CDR3 amino acids: CASSLAMAGGPVEQFF. The CDR3 DNA sequence: TGTGCCAGCAGCTTAGCCATGGCGGGAGGGCCTGTTGAGCAGTTCTTC.

The chain is built from TRBV5-6 and TRBJ1-1; no clear D. This CDR3 region has 13 residues. Looked up from germline, CDR1 is SGHDT and CDR2 is YYEEEE. Trimming removed 2 bases from V and 3 bases from J, with 8 bases in between. CDR3 bases: TGTGCCAGCAGCTTCCGGGAGGACACTGAAGCTTTCTTT. It is translated as CASSFREDTEAFF.

V and J are TRBV7-9 and TRBJ2-2, with D perhaps TRBD2 (6 bases). V was clipped by 4 bases and J by 5 bases, with 14 bases between them. Per germline, CDR1 SEHNR and CDR2 FQNEAQ (reference sequence). The CDR3 is made up of 15 amino acids. The CDR3 DNA is TGTGCCAGCAGCTCCCGGGACTCGTTGACCGGGGAGCTGTTTTTT. It specifies CASSSRDSLTGELFF.

V is TRBV4-1 and J is TRBJ2-5; tentatively, D is TRBD2 (6 bases). CDR1 MGHRA and CDR2 YSYEKL come from the germline V gene. Trimming removed 1 base at V and 5 bases at J, with 11 bases between. The CDR3 consists of 14 residues. This CDR3 reads CASSQATSWETQYF. The CDR3, as DNA: TGCGCCAGCAGCCAAGCAACTAGCTGGGAGACCCAGTACTTC.

This clone was observed once. The genes are TRBV2 and TRBJ2-1; 7 positions agree with TRBD2. V lost 6 bases and J lost 0; bases outside the gene matches: 5. Germline CDR1 reads SNHLY; CDR2 reads FYNNEI. The CDR3 has 15 amino acids. The CDR3 sequence: CASSAGGSSYNEQFF. In DNA form, the CDR3 reads TGTGCCAGCAGCGCGGGCGGGAGCTCCTACAATGAGCAGTTCTTC.

The rearrangement links TRBV14 to TRBJ2-1; either TRBD1 or TRBD2 may supply D (5 bases each). This CDR3 spans 15 amino acids. Deletions cut 2 bases from V and 7 bases from J, with 15 bases between. Germline V gene data show CDR1 as SGHDN and CDR2 as FVKESK. The CDR3 here is CASSQYGGGGNEQFF. The CDR3 coding sequence is TGTGCCAGCAGCCAATATGGGGGTGGAGGAAATGAGCAGTTCTTC.

The chain recombines TRBV28 with TRBJ1-1, with 7 bases fitting TRBD1. The CDR3 totals 15 residues. The junction had 8 bases not matched to a gene; V was cut back by 6 bases and J by 1 base. CDR1 and CDR2 (germline): MDHEN, SYDVKM. DNA of the CDR3: TGTGCCAGCAGCAGCCGAGGGGGCAAGAACACTGAAGCTTTCTTT. Protein product: CASSSRGGKNTEAFF.

This chain links TRBV4-3 with TRBJ2-3, with D uncertain. V was shortened by 0 bases and J by 2 bases, with 3 bases between the two germline ends. In germline, CDR1 is LGHNA, CDR2 YSLEER. The length of the CDR3 is 13 residues. DNA for the CDR3: TGCGCCAGCAGCCAAGACGCCACAGATACGCAGTATTTT. Translating it yields CASSQDATDTQYF.